Listed below are T cell receptor beta chains from one sample, sequenced in a study of blood T cell repertoires in COVID-19. TCRdb's table, derived via immunoSEQ multiplex PCR, lists solely in-frame clones and lacks some. The sample lists around 94,000 clones, around 86% occurring once. Input material: peripheral blood. Receptor source: a man aged 50-60 years with active or convalescent COVID-19. Both conserved end residues are part of each CDR3. Fields, in order: clone size, D gene, J gene, V gene, CDR3 DNA, CDR3 protein. D genes are given only for firm matches. Size values are once, few and many counts, or a class for expanded clones, and some rows have none.

. TRBD1 TRBJ2-7 TRBV13 TGTGCCAGCAGCTTCAGGGACAGTCTCGAGCAGTACTTC CASSFRDSLEQYF
. . TRBJ2-7 TRBV5-1 TGCGCCAGCAGGGCTTCTTTAAGCTCCTACGAGCAGTACTTC CASRASLSSYEQYF
. TRBD2 TRBJ2-5 TRBV6-2/TRBV6-3 TGTGCCAGCAGTTACGGGCTAGCGGTGGAGTCTGAGACCCAGTACTTC CASSYGLAVESETQYF
. TRBD2 TRBJ2-1 TRBV5-1 TGCGCCAGCAGCTCTCCGATGGGACTAGCGGGGGGGCCAAGTGAGCAGTTCTTC CASSSPMGLAGGPSEQFF
once TRBD2 TRBJ2-3 TRBV3-1/TRBV3-2 TGTGCCAGCAGCTCCCTAGCGGGGGCGGCAGATACGCAGTATTTT CASSSLAGAADTQYF
once TRBD2 TRBJ2-5 TRBV7-9 TGTGCCAGCAGCAAGACTAGCGAGACCCAGTACTTC CASSKTSETQYF
. . TRBJ1-4 TRBV7-9 TGTGCCAGCAGTCAGCTCGGGGGTGGGGAAAAACTGTTTTTT CASSQLGGGEKLFF
few TRBD2 TRBJ2-1 TRBV12-5 TGTGCTAGTGCCCCGGGGGTGGGGAGGGGCAATGAGCAGTTCTTC CASAPGVGRGNEQFF
. . TRBJ1-3 TRBV3-1/TRBV3-2 TGTGCCAGCCCCGTCTTTAAGGGGTACGGAAACACCATATATTTT CASPVFKGYGNTIYF
. . TRBJ1-5 TRBV21-1 TGTGCCAGCACCCTAAGGGGCCAGCCCCAGCATTTT CASTLRGQPQHF
once TRBD1 TRBJ2-2 TRBV5-6 TGTGCCAGCAGCTTGGAAAGGGGGCTTACCGGGGAGCTGTTTTTT CASSLERGLTGELFF
. . TRBJ1-4 TRBV7-6 TGTGCCAGCAGCCTATGGGGGGGTAATGAAAAACTGTTTTTT CASSLWGGNEKLFF
. . TRBJ2-1 TRBV10-3 TGTGCCAGCCTCGTCGCGGGGGCGGACGAGCAGTTCTTC CASLVAGADEQFF
. . TRBJ2-3 TRBV6-6 TGTGCCAGCAGTTACTCGAGAGTGGCAGATACGCAGTATTTT CASSYSRVADTQYF
. . TRBJ2-5 TRBV10-3 TGTGCCATCAGTGACAGGGTGGAAGGGGAGACCCAGTACTTC CAISDRVEGETQYF
. TRBD1 TRBJ2-5 TRBV30 TGTGCCTGGAGTGCTTACCCCGGGACAGCGAAAGAGACCCAGTACTTC CAWSAYPGTAKETQYF
. . TRBJ2-3 TRBV9 TGTGCCAGCAGCGTAGATTCAGGAGATACGCAGTATTTT CASSVDSGDTQYF
. TRBD1 TRBJ1-2 TRBV2 TGTGCCAGCAGTGAGACAGGGGGCGCCGTCTATGGCTACACCTTC CASSETGGAVYGYTF
. TRBD1 TRBJ1-5 TRBV7-2 TGTGCCAGCAGCCTTTGGACAGGGGATCAGCCCCAGCATTTT CASSLWTGDQPQHF
. TRBD2 TRBJ2-4 TRBV6-2/TRBV6-3 TGTGCCAGCAGTTACGGGGGGGTAGCCAAAAACATTCAGTACTTC CASSYGGVAKNIQYF
once TRBD1 TRBJ1-4 TRBV5-4 TGTGCCAGCAGCCTGGGGACAGAACTCAATGAAAAACTGTTTTTT CASSLGTELNEKLFF
once . TRBJ2-5 TRBV19 TGTGCCAGTAGTGGTACAGCACAAGAGACCCAGTACTTC CASSGTAQETQYF
few . TRBJ1-6 TRBV19 TGTGCCAGTAGTACGAGACAGGATAATTCACCCCTCCACTTT CASSTRQDNSPLHF
. . TRBJ1-2 TRBV19 TGTGCCAGTACCGACGACAGCCTTTACTATGGCTACACCTTC CASTDDSLYYGYTF